Listed below are T cell receptor beta chains from one sample, sequenced in a study of CD8+ T cells in alopecia areata. Method: immunoSEQ multiplex PCR; TCRdb's copy keeps in-frame clones and lacks some. In the table there are roughly 250,000 clones, about two thirds of which are singletons. The sequencing used CD4+ T cells sorted from blood, collected at week 0. These receptors were obtained from a human donor with alopecia areata. Each CDR3 is given with its conserved first and last residue. D genes are given only for firm matches. Clone size is shown for a subset of rows, as once, few, many or a class of expanded clone.

D gene: TRBD1; CDR3 length: 14; V gene: TRBV10-3; J gene: TRBJ2-5; clone size: once; CDR3 protein: CAISESTGVETQYF; CDR3 DNA: TGTGCCATCAGTGAGTCGACAGGGGTGGAGACCCAGTACTTC
D gene: -; CDR3 length: 13; V gene: TRBV2; J gene: TRBJ2-4; clone size: -; CDR3 protein: CASSSPRVNIQYF; CDR3 DNA: TGTGCCAGCAGTAGCCCGAGGGTCAACATTCAGTACTTC
D gene: -; CDR3 length: 13; V gene: TRBV30; J gene: TRBJ2-5; clone size: few; CDR3 protein: CAWNPGHQETQYF; CDR3 DNA: TGTGCCTGGAACCCGGGACACCAAGAGACCCAGTACTTC
D gene: -; CDR3 length: 13; V gene: TRBV28; J gene: TRBJ1-2; clone size: -; CDR3 protein: CASSLENGVGYTF; CDR3 DNA: TGTGCCAGCAGTTTAGAAAACGGGGTGGGCTACACCTTC
D gene: -; CDR3 length: 13; V gene: TRBV27; J gene: TRBJ1-2; clone size: -; CDR3 protein: CASSFSDLYGYTF; CDR3 DNA: TGTGCCAGCAGTTTTTCCGACCTTTATGGCTACACCTTC
D gene: -; CDR3 length: 14; V gene: TRBV9; J gene: TRBJ1-1; clone size: -; CDR3 protein: CASSVFGSDTEAFF; CDR3 DNA: TGTGCCAGCAGCGTATTCGGGTCTGACACTGAAGCTTTCTTT
D gene: -; CDR3 length: 14; V gene: TRBV6-5; J gene: TRBJ1-1; clone size: -; CDR3 protein: CAETARDMNTEAFF; CDR3 DNA: TGTGCCGAAACGGCGAGGGACATGAACACTGAAGCTTTCTTT
D gene: TRBD1; CDR3 length: 15; V gene: TRBV25-1; J gene: TRBJ2-7; clone size: -; CDR3 protein: CASTLGTGGSYEQYF; CDR3 DNA: TGTGCCAGCACCCTGGGGACAGGGGGGAGTTACGAGCAGTACTTC
D gene: -; CDR3 length: 14; V gene: TRBV7-2; J gene: TRBJ1-1; clone size: -; CDR3 protein: CASSLSGSNTEAFF; CDR3 DNA: TGTGCCAGCAGCTTATCAGGGTCGAACACTGAAGCTTTCTTT
D gene: -; CDR3 length: 13; V gene: TRBV6-5; J gene: TRBJ1-2; clone size: -; CDR3 protein: CASSRGQIYGYTF; CDR3 DNA: TGTGCCAGCAGCCGTGGACAGATCTATGGCTACACCTTC
D gene: TRBD1; CDR3 length: 16; V gene: TRBV30; J gene: TRBJ2-6; clone size: -; CDR3 protein: CAYGTAWSAGANVLTF; CDR3 DNA: TGTGCCTACGGGACAGCATGGTCGGCTGGGGCCAACGTCCTGACTTTC
D gene: -; CDR3 length: 13; V gene: TRBV7-9; J gene: TRBJ1-1; clone size: -; CDR3 protein: CASRSGQWGEAFF; CDR3 DNA: TGTGCCAGCAGATCGGGACAATGGGGTGAAGCTTTCTTT
D gene: -; CDR3 length: 13; V gene: TRBV30; J gene: TRBJ1-3; clone size: -; CDR3 protein: CAFNLVSGNTIYF; CDR3 DNA: TGTGCCTTCAATCTGGTCTCTGGAAACACCATATATTTT
D gene: -; CDR3 length: 14; V gene: TRBV7-2; J gene: TRBJ2-7; clone size: -; CDR3 protein: CASSFSQASCEQYF; CDR3 DNA: TGTGCCAGCAGCTTCTCACAGGCCTCGTGCGAGCAGTACTTC
D gene: TRBD2; CDR3 length: 11; V gene: TRBV29-1; J gene: TRBJ2-1; clone size: few; CDR3 protein: CSAGTSAEQFF; CDR3 DNA: TGCAGCGCAGGGACTAGCGCTGAGCAGTTCTTC
D gene: -; CDR3 length: 15; V gene: TRBV11-2; J gene: TRBJ2-7; clone size: few; CDR3 protein: CASSLDVGQTYEQYF; CDR3 DNA: TGTGCCAGCAGCTTAGATGTAGGGCAGACCTACGAGCAGTACTTC
D gene: -; CDR3 length: 17; V gene: TRBV18; J gene: TRBJ2-2; clone size: -; CDR3 protein: CASSLIGGGDHTGELFF; CDR3 DNA: TGTGCCAGCTCATTAATCGGCGGAGGGGACCACACCGGGGAGCTGTTTTTT
D gene: -; CDR3 length: 14; V gene: TRBV2; J gene: TRBJ1-1; clone size: -; CDR3 protein: CASSEVSIYTEAFF; CDR3 DNA: TGTGCCAGCAGTGAGGTGTCCATCTACACTGAAGCTTTCTTT
D gene: -; CDR3 length: 14; V gene: TRBV5-6; J gene: TRBJ1-2; clone size: -; CDR3 protein: CASSSLDRPGGYTF; CDR3 DNA: TGTGCCAGCAGCTCGCTCGACAGGCCGGGGGGCTACACCTTC
D gene: -; CDR3 length: 15; V gene: TRBV5-4; J gene: TRBJ2-3; clone size: many; CDR3 protein: CASSLVRDRGGTQYF; CDR3 DNA: TGTGCCAGCAGTCTTGTTCGCGACCGAGGTGGTACGCAGTATTTT
D gene: -; CDR3 length: 14; V gene: TRBV5-6; J gene: TRBJ1-5; clone size: -; CDR3 protein: CASPRQKSNQPQHF; CDR3 DNA: TGTGCCAGCCCGCGACAGAAGAGCAATCAGCCCCAGCATTTT
D gene: -; CDR3 length: 12; V gene: TRBV6-5; J gene: TRBJ1-6; clone size: few; CDR3 protein: CASSYSLSPLHF; CDR3 DNA: TGTGCCAGCAGTTACTCGCTTTCACCCCTCCACTTT
D gene: -; CDR3 length: 11; V gene: TRBV29-1; J gene: TRBJ2-7; clone size: few; CDR3 protein: CSVRDIYEQYF; CDR3 DNA: TGCAGCGTGCGGGACATCTACGAGCAGTACTTC
D gene: TRBD1; CDR3 length: 14; V gene: TRBV29-1; J gene: TRBJ2-6; clone size: few; CDR3 protein: CSVPGGAGANVLTF; CDR3 DNA: TGCAGCGTCCCAGGGGGCGCTGGGGCCAACGTCCTGACTTTC
D gene: TRBD1; CDR3 length: 12; V gene: TRBV29-1; J gene: TRBJ1-4; clone size: -; CDR3 protein: CSVEQGGEKLFF; CDR3 DNA: TGCAGCGTTGAACAGGGGGGCGAAAAACTGTTTTTT
D gene: -; CDR3 length: 12; V gene: TRBV30; J gene: TRBJ2-1; clone size: -; CDR3 protein: CAWTRVRNEQFF; CDR3 DNA: TGTGCCTGGACCAGGGTGAGAAATGAGCAGTTCTTC
D gene: -; CDR3 length: 11; V gene: TRBV29-1; J gene: TRBJ2-4; clone size: -; CDR3 protein: CSYRLGDIQYF; CDR3 DNA: TGCAGCTACCGTTTGGGGGACATTCAGTACTTC
D gene: -; CDR3 length: 14; V gene: TRBV7-3; J gene: TRBJ2-3; clone size: -; CDR3 protein: CASSLRPGTDTQYF; CDR3 DNA: TGTGCCAGCAGCTTAAGACCGGGCACAGATACGCAGTATTTT
D gene: -; CDR3 length: 13; V gene: TRBV5-4; J gene: TRBJ1-1; clone size: -; CDR3 protein: CASSSDMNTEAFF; CDR3 DNA: TGTGCCAGCAGTTCCGACATGAACACTGAAGCTTTCTTT
D gene: TRBD2; CDR3 length: 15; V gene: TRBV30; J gene: TRBJ2-1; clone size: -; CDR3 protein: CAWIAASGVLGEQFF; CDR3 DNA: TGTGCCTGGATTGCGGCTAGCGGCGTACTCGGTGAGCAGTTCTTC
D gene: TRBD1; CDR3 length: 14; V gene: TRBV5-6; J gene: TRBJ1-6; clone size: few; CDR3 protein: CASYKTGSNSPLHF; CDR3 DNA: TGTGCCAGCTACAAGACAGGGAGTAATTCACCCCTCCACTTT
D gene: -; CDR3 length: 13; V gene: TRBV29-1; J gene: TRBJ1-2; clone size: -; CDR3 protein: CSVDDVQDNGYTF; CDR3 DNA: TGCAGCGTCGACGACGTGCAGGATAACGGCTACACCTTC
D gene: -; CDR3 length: 14; V gene: TRBV7-9; J gene: TRBJ2-5; clone size: -; CDR3 protein: CASSLVAHQETQYF; CDR3 DNA: TGTGCCAGCAGCTTAGTGGCACATCAAGAGACCCAGTACTTC
D gene: TRBD1; CDR3 length: 14; V gene: TRBV4-1; J gene: TRBJ2-7; clone size: -; CDR3 protein: CASSPGQGLYEQYF; CDR3 DNA: TGCGCCAGCAGCCCCGGACAGGGACTCTACGAGCAGTACTTC
D gene: TRBD1; CDR3 length: 14; V gene: TRBV29-1; J gene: TRBJ2-7; clone size: few; CDR3 protein: CSAARMTGGGEQYF; CDR3 DNA: TGCAGCGCTGCCCGGATGACAGGGGGCGGCGAGCAGTACTTC
D gene: -; CDR3 length: 15; V gene: TRBV10-1; J gene: TRBJ2-3; clone size: -; CDR3 protein: CASSELGAGTDTQYF; CDR3 DNA: TGCGCCAGCAGTGAGTTGGGAGCGGGCACAGATACGCAGTATTTT
D gene: -; CDR3 length: 19; V gene: TRBV7-9; J gene: TRBJ2-3; clone size: once; CDR3 protein: CASSLELPLLGKTTDTQYF; CDR3 DNA: TGTGCCAGCAGCTTAGAACTTCCCCTCCTAGGCAAAACCACAGATACGCAGTATTTT
D gene: -; CDR3 length: 14; V gene: TRBV30; J gene: TRBJ1-1; clone size: -; CDR3 protein: CAWSEWIFKDEAFF; CDR3 DNA: TGTGCCTGGAGTGAGTGGATCTTCAAGGATGAAGCTTTCTTT
D gene: TRBD1; CDR3 length: 15; V gene: TRBV6-1; J gene: TRBJ1-5; clone size: few; CDR3 protein: CASILGQGMNQPQHF; CDR3 DNA: TGTGCCAGCATCCTCGGACAGGGTATGAATCAGCCCCAGCATTTT
D gene: -; CDR3 length: 12; V gene: TRBV29-1; J gene: TRBJ1-2; clone size: few; CDR3 protein: CSVEDGGTGYTF; CDR3 DNA: TGCAGCGTTGAAGATGGGGGAACAGGCTACACCTTC
D gene: -; CDR3 length: 13; V gene: TRBV15; J gene: TRBJ1-1; clone size: -; CDR3 protein: CATSRVDNTEAFF; CDR3 DNA: TGTGCCACCAGCAGAGTTGATAACACTGAAGCTTTCTTT
D gene: TRBD1; CDR3 length: 15; V gene: TRBV27; J gene: TRBJ2-5; clone size: -; CDR3 protein: CASSGPGQGEETQYF; CDR3 DNA: TGTGCCAGCAGTGGCCCGGGACAGGGTGAAGAGACCCAGTACTTC
D gene: -; CDR3 length: 13; V gene: TRBV11-3; J gene: TRBJ1-1; clone size: few; CDR3 protein: CASSEAQGTEAFF; CDR3 DNA: TGTGCCAGCAGCGAGGCACAAGGGACTGAAGCTTTCTTT
D gene: -; CDR3 length: 13; V gene: TRBV7-2; J gene: TRBJ2-1; clone size: few; CDR3 protein: CASRGNSYNEQFF; CDR3 DNA: TGTGCCAGCCGGGGGAACTCCTACAATGAGCAGTTCTTC
D gene: -; CDR3 length: 14; V gene: TRBV6-1; J gene: TRBJ1-5; clone size: -; CDR3 protein: CASTRQPINQPQHF; CDR3 DNA: TGTGCCAGCACGCGACAGCCGATAAATCAGCCCCAGCATTTT
D gene: TRBD2; CDR3 length: 16; V gene: TRBV25-1; J gene: TRBJ2-3; clone size: few; CDR3 protein: CASSWRGLDRTDTQYF; CDR3 DNA: TGTGCCAGCAGTTGGCGAGGACTAGATCGCACAGATACGCAGTATTTT
D gene: TRBD2; CDR3 length: 13; V gene: TRBV14; J gene: TRBJ2-3; clone size: -; CDR3 protein: CASSLSGGDTQYF; CDR3 DNA: TGTGCCAGCAGCCTGAGCGGGGGGGATACGCAGTATTTT
D gene: -; CDR3 length: 12; V gene: TRBV7-2; J gene: TRBJ1-2; clone size: -; CDR3 protein: CASSLEVGASTF; CDR3 DNA: TGTGCCAGCAGCTTAGAAGTGGGGGCGTCTACCTTC
D gene: -; CDR3 length: 13; V gene: TRBV30; J gene: TRBJ2-1; clone size: -; CDR3 protein: CAWTRPPGNEQFF; CDR3 DNA: TGTGCCTGGACCCGCCCCCCTGGAAATGAGCAGTTCTTC
D gene: -; CDR3 length: 13; V gene: TRBV6-1; J gene: TRBJ1-6; clone size: -; CDR3 protein: CASRGTYNSPLHF; CDR3 DNA: TGTGCCAGCCGCGGGACCTATAATTCACCCCTCCACTTT